This record looks at one T cell receptor (beta chain) sequence and its context. The antigen remains undetermined. In the naive CD8 group, cells lacked CD45RO and were positively selected for CCR7, so terminally differentiated effector memory CD45RA+ cells were left out. Sequenced by immunoSEQ multiplex PCR; TCRdb stores in-frame clones only, minus some. Among about 580,000 clones listed, roughly 98% were seen once. J gave up 3 bases and V 0 bases, and 4 bases lay outside the gene matches. Germline V lookup: CDR1 KGHSH, CDR2 LQKENI. The CDR3 runs to 16 residues. The sample is drawn from a study of shared clonotypes between healthy human individuals. Regarding the study as a whole: Tissue TCR repertoires likely differ from these blood-only repertoires.

V is TRBV18 and J is TRBJ2-1, with 8 positions matching TRBD2. Sequences were obtained from naive CD8+ T cells sorted from blood. The clonotype was recovered from a man aged 25-45 years in good health. As DNA, the CDR3 is TGTGCCAGCTCACCACCGGTTAGCGGGATCTACAATGAGCAGTTCTTC. Translating gives CASSPPVSGIYNEQFF.